The 15 T cell receptor beta chains below all came from one sample that was sequenced in a study of blood T cell repertoires in COVID-19. Data came from immunoSEQ multiplex PCR; TCRdb stores just in-frame clones and leaves some out. The sample records about 80,000 clones, about 86% being singletons. Sequences were obtained from peripheral blood. The receptors stem from a woman older than 75 with acute or convalescent COVID-19.

V and J are TRBV6-5 and TRBJ2-5; 8 positions match TRBD2. The CDR3 sequence is 13 residues long. Germline V gene lookup returns CDR1 MNHEY and CDR2 SVGAGI. The ends lost 7 bases at V and 8 bases at J; junction bases unmatched: 9. The CDR3 here is CASKGLGGGTQYF. The CDR3 DNA follows: TGTGCCAGCAAGGGACTAGGGGGTGGAACCCAGTACTTC.

The rearrangement uses TRBV10-3 and TRBJ2-1; the D gene is possibly TRBD1 (5 bases). Germline-derived CDR1 and CDR2 are ENHRY and SYGVKD. V shed 2 bases and J shed 5 bases, with 19 bases lying between them. The CDR3 contains 17 residues. In DNA, the CDR3 is TGTGCCATCAGTGAGAGGTCAGGGATTAGTCCAAACAATGAGCAGTTCTTC. Translation gives CAISERSGISPNNEQFF.

The rearrangement joins TRBV7-3 to TRBJ2-3; 11 bases map to TRBD2. This CDR3 is built from 15 residues. Germline CDR1 is SGHTA and CDR2 is FQGTGA. V lost 3 bases, J lost 5 bases, and 4 bases stayed unmatched. CDR3 region: CASSFSGGAVDTQYF. CDR3 coding DNA: TGTGCCAGCAGCTTTAGCGGGGGGGCCGTAGATACGCAGTATTTT. The whole variable domain, filled in from reference TRBV7-3 and TRBJ2-3, reads GAGVSQTPSNKVTEKGKYVELRCDPISGHTALYWYRQSLGQGPEFLIYFQGTGAADDSGLPNDRFFAVRPEGSVSTLKIQRTERGDSAVYLCASSFSGGAVDTQYFGPGTRLTVL.

J is TRBJ2-2 and V is TRBV4-1; 10 nucleotides align to TRBD2. CDR1 is MGHRA and CDR2 is YSYEKL in the germline V gene. This CDR3 is built from 18 residues. Trimming at V came to 0 bases and at J to 5 bases, leaving 9 bases not matched to a gene. The CDR3 sequence: CASSQEGRAGGPTGELFF. CDR3 sequence (DNA): TGCGCCAGCAGCCAAGAGGGGAGAGCGGGGGGGCCGACCGGGGAGCTGTTTTTT.

This clone was seen only once. The CDR3 here is CASSLKGRDSPLHF. CDR3 coding DNA: TGTGCCAGCAGCTTAAAGGGCAGGGATTCACCCCTCCACTTT. The V and J genes are TRBV7-3 and TRBJ1-6; perhaps TRBD1 as D (5 bases). Trimming cost V 1 base and J 8 bases, with 9 bases left between them. CDR1 is SGHTA, CDR2 FQGTGA, per germline. The CDR3 has 14 amino acids.

The chain employs TRBV5-6 and TRBJ2-7; TRBD1 might be the D (5 bases). Germline-derived CDR1 and CDR2 are SGHDT and YYEEEE. This CDR3 has 15 amino acids. V lost 4 bases to trimming and J lost 6 bases, with 20 bases between them. The CDR3 DNA reads as TGTGCCAGCAGCCCTTCTCCAGGGCCTGCCAGCGAGCAGTACTTC. Amino acids: CASSPSPGPASEQYF.

The genes are TRBV6-5 and TRBJ1-1; perhaps TRBD1 as D (6 bases). The V and J ends lost 7 bases and 11 bases respectively, with 23 bases between them. The CDR3 consists of 14 residues. The germline V gene has CDR1 MNHEY and CDR2 SVGAGI. The CDR3 spells CASILAAGGALAFF. In DNA, the CDR3 is TGTGCCAGCATTCTGGCGGCGGGGGGCGCATTGGCTTTCTTT.

V usage is TRBV24-1 and J usage is TRBJ2-3, with D tentatively TRBD2 (6 bases). V lost 3 bases and J 11 bases, leaving 14 bases between the germline ends. CDR3 size: 13 residues. Germline assignment: CDR1 KGHDR and CDR2 SFDVKD. For the CDR3, the DNA is TGTGCCACCAGTGATCAGGGACTCACGGGGCAGTATTTT. Translating gives CATSDQGLTGQYF.

V usage is TRBV7-9 and J usage is TRBJ1-2; TRBD1 matches 7 bases. The V gene's germline CDR1 is SEHNR and CDR2 FQNEAQ (reference sequence). After removal of 3 bases from V and 2 bases from J, the junction contained 9 bases not matched to a gene. CDR3 length equals 16 residues. CDR3 bases: TGTGCCAGCAGCTTCTACCCGGGACAGAAAAACTATGGCTACACCTTC. Translation: CASSFYPGQKNYGYTF.

This clone was counted once. The CDR3 nucleotides read TGTGCCAGCAGCTCCAGGGGCGAGGCTGATGAAAAACTGTTTTTT. It translates to CASSSRGEADEKLFF. V gene TRBV5-4 combines with J gene TRBJ1-4; a possible D gene is TRBD1 (6 bases). The ends were cut back, 3 bases at V and 6 bases at J, with 15 bases in the middle. Per the germline V gene, CDR1 is SGHNT and CDR2 is YYREEE (reference sequence). CDR3 length: 15 residues.

The chain recombines TRBV3-1 (or the pseudogene TRBV3-2) with TRBJ1-3; a weak D match, TRBD1 (6 bases). The CDR3 runs 17 residues. CDR1 and CDR2 from the germline V gene are LGHDT and YNNKEL (reference sequence). V lost 2 bases, J lost 7 bases, and 21 bases lay in between. CDR3 DNA sequence: TGTGCCAGCAGCCAAAGGAGAGCGGTGGGGGCTTTGAACACCATATATTTT. This translates into CASSQRRAVGALNTIYF.

This chain uses TRBV13 with TRBJ2-5; D is unclear. V dropped 5 bases and J dropped 5 bases, with 9 bases sitting between them. The germline gives CDR1 PRHDT, CDR2 FYEKMQ (reference sequence). CDR3 length: 12 residues. CDR3 loop: CASSTHGETQYF. CDR3 sequence (DNA): TGTGCCAGCAGCACCCACGGGGAGACCCAGTACTTC.

The chain has TRBV30 and TRBJ1-1; D call uncertain. Per the germline V gene, CDR1 is GTSNPN and CDR2 is SVGIG (reference sequence). This CDR3 contains 11 residues. With 5 bases removed from V and 7 bases from J, the gap between germline ends came to 11 bases. CDR3 bases: TGTGCCTGGTTGGAGGTCCGTGAAGCTTTCTTT. This encodes CAWLEVREAFF.

V is TRBV7-3 and J is TRBJ2-5; TRBD2 is a possible D gene (5 bases). This CDR3 region has 13 residues. The ends were cut back, 3 bases at V and 3 bases at J, with 8 bases in the middle. The germline CDR1 and CDR2 sequences are SGHTA and FQGTGA. CDR3 nucleotides: TGTGCCAGCAGCTTTTCCGGGAAAGAGACCCAGTACTTC. Translated: CASSFSGKETQYF.

V and J are TRBV11-3 and TRBJ2-1; TRBD2 is a possible D gene (6 bases). Germline lookup yields CDR1 SGHNT and CDR2 YENEEA. V was shortened by 2 bases and J by 8 bases, with 7 bases between the two germline ends. This CDR3 comprises 12 residues. The CDR3 sequence is CASSLRRDEQFF. CDR3 DNA sequence: TGTGCCAGCAGCTTAAGGAGGGATGAGCAGTTCTTC.